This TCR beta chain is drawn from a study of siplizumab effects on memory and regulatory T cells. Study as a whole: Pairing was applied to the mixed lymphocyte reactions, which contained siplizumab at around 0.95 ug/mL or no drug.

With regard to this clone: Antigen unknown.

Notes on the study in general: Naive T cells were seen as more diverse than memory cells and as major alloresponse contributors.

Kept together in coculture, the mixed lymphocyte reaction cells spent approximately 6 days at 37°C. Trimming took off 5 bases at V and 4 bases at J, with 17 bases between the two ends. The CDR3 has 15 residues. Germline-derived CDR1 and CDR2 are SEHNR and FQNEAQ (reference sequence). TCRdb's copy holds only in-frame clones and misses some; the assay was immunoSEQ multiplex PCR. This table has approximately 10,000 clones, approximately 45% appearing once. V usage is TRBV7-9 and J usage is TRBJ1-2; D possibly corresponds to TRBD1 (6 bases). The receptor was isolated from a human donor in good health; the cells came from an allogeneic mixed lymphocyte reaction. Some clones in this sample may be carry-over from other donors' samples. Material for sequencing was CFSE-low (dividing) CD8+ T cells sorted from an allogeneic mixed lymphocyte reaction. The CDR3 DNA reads TGTGCCAGCAGCCTCCCGGGGGGGGCCCGCTATGGCTACACCTTC. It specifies CASSLPGGARYGYTF.